A single sample gave rise to the 27 T cell receptor beta chains below, sequenced in a study of response to subunit inactivated influenza vaccine. TCRdb reprocessed the RT-PCR reads via MiXCR and lists one record per CDR3 protein. The sample holds 500,000 to 600,000 distinct CDR3 sequences, roughly 10% seen once. These sequences were also reported in another study, on T cells expressing NK-cell markers. This second report adds: cDNA encoding TCR beta was synthesized via 5'RACE template switching incorporating UMIs.

Sequences were derived from PBMCs from blood, sampled on the day of vaccination. These receptors were collected from a man aged 50 or older who received an inactivated influenza vaccine.

At least ten counts were recorded for this clonotype. The rearrangement links TRBV7-9 to TRBJ2-4; TRBD1 might be the D (6 bases). The CDR3 loop spans 14 amino acids. V shed 5 bases and J shed 2 bases, with 10 bases lying between them. In germline, CDR1 is SEHNR, CDR2 FQNEAQ (reference sequence). CDR3 bases: TGTGCCAGCAGCGACGACAGGACCAAAAACATTCAGTACTTC. Its translation: CASSDDRTKNIQYF.

The chain has TRBV6-2 or TRBV6-3 and TRBJ2-6; D may match TRBD1 or TRBD2 (5 bases each). Trimming stripped 10 bases from V and 2 bases from J, with 9 bases between. The CDR3 spans 13 residues. CDR1 MNHEY and CDR2 SVGEGT come from the germline V gene. In DNA, the CDR3 is TGTGCCACCAGGGAGCCTGGGGCCAACGTCCTGACTTTC. Its protein product is CATREPGANVLTF.

A few counts support this clonotype. The V gene is TRBV11-2, the J gene TRBJ1-5; possibly TRBD1 for D (5 bases). CDR1 SGHAT and CDR2 FQNNGV come from the germline V gene. Trimming removed 1 base from V and 9 bases from J, with 10 bases in between. The CDR3 has 13 amino acids. Here the CDR3 DNA reads TGTGCCAGCAGCTTAGTTGGGGCTGGGCCCCAGCATTTT. Encoded protein: CASSLVGAGPQHF.

The table lists this clonotype with many counts. The rearrangement joins TRBV11-3 to TRBJ2-5, with a weak D call TRBD1 (6 bases). This CDR3 is 17 amino acids long. Germline assignment: CDR1 SGHNT and CDR2 YENEEA. V lost 1 base, J lost 1 base, and 16 bases lay in between. CDR3 DNA: TGTGCCAGCAGCTTAGGTCTCGGGACACACGTCCAAGAGACCCAGTACTTC. Residues: CASSLGLGTHVQETQYF.

In its sample, this clonotype was seen many times. This chain connects TRBV12-3 or TRBV12-4 to TRBJ2-2; TRBD1 is a possible D gene (5 bases). Trimming shortened V by 7 bases and J by 2 bases, and 11 bases separated the two germline ends. CDR3 length equals 14 residues. CDR3 sequence reads: CASKAGRNTGELFF. DNA for the CDR3: TGTGCCAGCAAGGCAGGGCGAAACACCGGGGAGCTGTTTTTT.

This clonotype appeared a few times. V gene TRBV5-6 combines with J gene TRBJ2-3; TRBD1 is a possible D gene (6 bases). This CDR3 is built from 13 residues. Germline V gene data show CDR1 as SGHDT and CDR2 as YYEEEE. Trimming took 6 bases from V and 3 from J, leaving 11 bases between them. CDR3 DNA sequence: TGTGCCAGCAAGGGCAGGGGTACAGATACGCAGTATTTT. This translates into CASKGRGTDTQYF.

The J gene is TRBJ2-7, the V gene TRBV14; D is unclear. The V end was cut by 1 base, the J end by 4 bases, with 11 bases between. The CDR3 loop spans 14 amino acids. Germline V gives CDR1 SGHDN, CDR2 FVKESK. CDR3 sequence reads: CASSQAQPPYEQYF. CDR3 bases: TGTGCCAGCAGCCAAGCACAACCCCCATACGAGCAGTACTTC.

On this clonotype: Relative to the germline gene, one junction end is altered; a read error may explain this. The chain combines TRBV5-1 with TRBJ1-1; TRBD1 matches at 8 bases. The CDR3 is 14 residues long. CDR1 SGHRS and CDR2 YFSETQ come from the germline V gene. The CDR3, as DNA: TGCGCCAGCAGCGTTCGACAGGGGAACACTGAAGCTTCCTTT. It yields the protein CASSVRQGNTEASF.

This clonotype was detected a few times. The chain is built from TRBV5-6 and TRBJ2-3; no reliable D call. V was shortened by 1 base and J by 0 bases, with 9 bases between the two germline ends. The CDR3 contains 15 residues. Germline assignment: CDR1 SGHDT and CDR2 YYEEEE. CDR3 bases: TGTGCCAGCAGCTTGCCGCGCCCCAGCACAGATACGCAGTATTTT. It encodes CASSLPRPSTDTQYF.

This clonotype has only a few counts. This chain links TRBV29-1 with TRBJ2-7, with a tentative D call TRBD1 (6 bases). In germline, CDR1 is SQVTM, CDR2 ANQGSEA. This CDR3 has 11 amino acids. V was pared by 6 bases and J by 2 bases, with 8 bases between. The CDR3 loop is CSVTGAYEQYF. The CDR3 DNA reads as TGCAGCGTGACAGGCGCCTACGAGCAGTACTTC.

The V call is TRBV20-1, the J call TRBJ2-2; D is unclear. V lost 3 bases and J 3 bases, leaving 11 bases between the germline ends. This CDR3 comprises 14 residues. Germline V gene data show CDR1 as DFQATT and CDR2 as SNEGSKA (reference sequence). CDR3 protein: CSASRGRHTGELFF. The CDR3 DNA reads TGCAGTGCTAGTCGCGGCCGTCACACCGGGGAGCTGTTTTTT.

A few counts support this clonotype. CDR3 protein: CSAPAPFTEQYF. DNA of the CDR3: TGCAGTGCCCCGGCCCCTTTCACCGAGCAGTACTTC. The chain is built from TRBV20-1 and TRBJ2-7; no definite D call. Between the trimmed V and J ends, which lost 6 bases and 6 bases, there was a span of 15 bases. CDR3 length equals 12 residues. Looked up from germline, CDR1 is DFQATT and CDR2 is SNEGSKA (reference sequence).

This chain uses TRBV27 with TRBJ2-3; 7 nucleotides agree with TRBD2. Losses at the gene ends were 8 bases for V and 2 bases for J; bases not matched to a gene: 10. The CDR3 spans 15 residues. CDR1 is MNHEY and CDR2 is SMNVEV in the germline V gene (reference sequence). The CDR3 sequence: CASSKLARNTDTQYF. Here the CDR3 DNA reads TGTGCCAGCTCAAAACTAGCGAGAAACACAGATACGCAGTATTTT.

The chain recombines TRBV12-3 or TRBV12-4 with TRBJ2-7, with 12 bases fitting TRBD2. The CDR3 length is 15 residues. The J segment lost 2 bases and the V segment lost 7 bases, leaving 6 bases of the junction unmatched. CDR3 region: CASKLAGGETYEQYF. The CDR3 nucleotides are TGTGCCAGCAAACTAGCGGGGGGTGAAACCTACGAGCAGTACTTC.

This clonotype appeared a few times. The V gene is TRBV20-1, the J gene TRBJ1-2; D might be TRBD1 (6 bases). CDR3 length equals 13 residues. V was shortened by 2 bases and J by 6 bases, with 13 bases between the two germline ends. Germline-derived CDR1 and CDR2 are DFQATT and SNEGSKA (reference sequence). The CDR3, as DNA: TGCAGTGCTAGACCCGGTGCAGGGGATGGCTACACCTTC. It is translated as CSARPGAGDGYTF.

This clonotype was seen ten or more times. The genes are TRBV29-1 and TRBJ2-2; D gene ambiguous. V gave up 3 bases and J gave up 3 bases, with 5 bases separating them. Germline lookup yields CDR1 SQVTM and CDR2 ANQGSEA. The CDR3 is 12 amino acids. CDR3: CSVESDTGELFF. CDR3 DNA sequence: TGCAGCGTTGAGTCAGACACCGGGGAGCTGTTTTTT.

This chain connects TRBV4-3 to TRBJ2-7; 9 bases match TRBD2. Germline V gene lookup returns CDR1 LGHNA and CDR2 YSLEER. The J segment lost 6 bases and the V segment lost 2 bases, leaving 2 bases of the junction unmatched. This CDR3 spans 13 amino acids. DNA of the CDR3: TGCGCCAGCAGCCAACTAGCGGGATCCGAGCAGTACTTC. It is translated as CASSQLAGSEQYF.

The V call is TRBV7-9, the J call TRBJ2-1; tentatively, D is TRBD1 (6 bases). Per germline, CDR1 SEHNR and CDR2 FQNEAQ (reference sequence). Deletions cut 5 bases from V and 1 base from J, with 15 bases between. The CDR3 length is 16 residues. In DNA form, the CDR3 reads TGTGCCAGCAGCCCGAATGCAGGGGTATCCTACAATGAGCAGTTCTTC. It translates to CASSPNAGVSYNEQFF. Filled out from reference TRBV7-9 and TRBJ2-1, the complete variable domain reads DTGVSQNPRHKITKRGQNVTFRCDPISEHNRLYWYRQTLGQGPEFLTYFQNEAQLEKSRLLSDRFSAERPKGSFSTLEIQRTEQGDSAMYLCASSPNAGVSYNEQFFGPGTRLTVL.

The CDR3 sequence: CSARFLEVLNTGELFF. CDR3 coding DNA: TGCAGTGCTAGGTTTCTAGAAGTGCTCAACACCGGGGAGCTGTTTTTT. The chain recombines TRBV20-1 with TRBJ2-2; D call uncertain. This CDR3 region has 16 residues. The V gene lost 3 bases and the J gene lost 2 bases, with 16 bases spanning the gap. Germline values: CDR1 DFQATT, CDR2 SNEGSKA (reference sequence).

This clonotype was observed a handful of times. The rearrangement links TRBV7-2 to TRBJ2-1, with no clear D. This CDR3 region has 12 residues. Between the trimmed V and J ends, which lost 5 bases and 9 bases, there was a span of 11 bases. Germline loops: CDR1 SGHTA, CDR2 FQGNSA. As DNA, the CDR3 is TGTGCCAGCAGCCCGATCTTGGGTGAGCAGTTCTTC. Translating it yields CASSPILGEQFF. The full variable domain, with the rest looked up from reference TRBV7-2 and TRBJ2-1, is GAGVSQSPSNKVTEKGKDVELRCDPISGHTALYWYRQSLGQGLEFLIYFQGNSAPDKSGLPSDRFSAERTGGSVSTLTIQRTQQEDSAVYLCASSPILGEQFFGPGTRLTVL.

This clonotype was seen more than once but under ten times. The V call is TRBV30, the J call TRBJ1-5; no firm D call. Germline V lookup: CDR1 GTSNPN, CDR2 SVGIG (reference sequence). V lost 2 bases, J lost 2 bases, and 7 bases lay in between. The CDR3 is made up of 13 amino acids. The CDR3 DNA is TGTGCCTGGAGTCCCGTCGGCAATCAGCCCCAGCATTTT. Translated: CAWSPVGNQPQHF.

This chain uses TRBV7-9 with TRBJ2-3; D is perhaps TRBD1 or TRBD2 (5 bases each). V lost 3 bases and J 1 base, leaving 11 bases between the germline ends. Germline lookup yields CDR1 SEHNR and CDR2 FQNEAQ (reference sequence). The CDR3 length is 15 residues. CDR3 region: CASSFSGPGTDTQYF. The CDR3, as DNA: TGTGCCAGCAGCTTTTCGGGACCCGGCACAGATACGCAGTATTTT.

This clonotype was seen a handful of times. The V call is TRBV30, the J call TRBJ1-1, with D maybe TRBD1 (5 bases). The CDR3 is 14 amino acids. Germline CDR1 GTSNPN, CDR2 SVGIG (reference sequence). V lost 5 bases and J 4 bases, leaving 17 bases between the germline ends. Here the CDR3 DNA reads TGTGCCTGGGATCCATATGGGACCCGCACTGAAGCTTTCTTT. It yields the protein CAWDPYGTRTEAFF.

This chain uses TRBV20-1 with TRBJ2-5; D possibly corresponds to TRBD2 (6 bases). CDR1 and CDR2 (germline): DFQATT, SNEGSKA (reference sequence). Trimming left V 2 bases short and J 5 bases short, with 12 bases between. This CDR3 spans 13 amino acids. DNA of the CDR3: TGCAGTGCTAGATATTTTGGGGGGGAGACCCAGTACTTC. Translation gives CSARYFGGETQYF.

This clonotype was seen a few times. This chain joins TRBV10-3 and TRBJ1-3, with TRBD1 as a possible D gene (5 bases). Trimming took off 10 bases at V and 3 bases at J, with 10 bases between the two ends. From germline, CDR1 is ENHRY and CDR2 SYGVKD. The CDR3 spans 12 residues. DNA for the CDR3: TGTGCCACCCAGGGTAATGGAAACACCATATATTTT. This gives the protein CATQGNGNTIYF.

The chain has TRBV20-1 and TRBJ2-7; D might be TRBD2 (5 bases). Trimming pared 5 bases from V and 3 bases from J, leaving 17 bases between. Germline V gene data show CDR1 as DFQATT and CDR2 as SNEGSKA (reference sequence). This CDR3 has 14 amino acids. The CDR3, as DNA: TGCAGTGCTGGAGGTCTCTCGGCCCTCTACGAGCAGTACTTC. Translation: CSAGGLSALYEQYF.

This clonotype was detected a few times. The genes are TRBV15 and TRBJ2-5, with D possibly matching TRBD2 (5 bases). V lost 1 base and J lost 1, with 10 bases in between. The germline V gene has CDR1 LNHNV and CDR2 YYDKDF (reference sequence). The CDR3 has 15 residues. Written as DNA, the CDR3 is TGTGCCACCAGCAGAGCGGTGGGAGTCCAAGAGACCCAGTACTTC. This gives the protein CATSRAVGVQETQYF.